The rows below give T cell receptor beta chains drawn from one sample of a study of cytomegalovirus exposure and HLA in healthy donors. Sequencing used immunoSEQ multiplex PCR; TCRdb keeps in-frame clones, though not all of them. The sample yields under 70,000 clones, approximately 71% seen once. The sample consisted of PBMCs. These receptors were obtained from a woman aged 25 to 45 in good health and CMV-seronegative. Both conserved end residues are part of each CDR3. D genes are given only for firm matches. Expanded clones are given a class, and other clones once, few, many or no size at all.

d_call: NA; j_call: TRBJ2-3; clone_size: NA; v_call: TRBV5-1; cdr3_nt: TGCGCCAGCAGCTTCCGCAGGGAGGGCACAGATACGCAGTATTTT; cdr3_aa: CASSFRREGTDTQYF
d_call: NA; j_call: TRBJ1-1; clone_size: few; v_call: TRBV5-1; cdr3_nt: TGCGCCAGCAGCTATGCGGGAAACACTGAAGCTTTCTTT; cdr3_aa: CASSYAGNTEAFF
d_call: NA; j_call: TRBJ2-1; clone_size: NA; v_call: TRBV6-1; cdr3_nt: TGTGCCAGCAGTGTATCGGTGGGGGGAGGAGGCAATGAGCAGTTCTTC; cdr3_aa: CASSVSVGGGGNEQFF
d_call: TRBD1; j_call: TRBJ1-5; clone_size: NA; v_call: TRBV27; cdr3_nt: TGTGCCAGCAGTTTCAGGGGGCCGTACCAGCCCCAGCATTTT; cdr3_aa: CASSFRGPYQPQHF
d_call: TRBD1; j_call: TRBJ1-2; clone_size: NA; v_call: TRBV7-3; cdr3_nt: TGTGCCAGCAGCAGGAGGGACAGCCCCTATGGCTACACCTTC; cdr3_aa: CASSRRDSPYGYTF
d_call: TRBD1; j_call: TRBJ2-7; clone_size: NA; v_call: TRBV7-9; cdr3_nt: TGTGCCAGCAGCTCGGGACAGGACTACGAGCAGTACTTC; cdr3_aa: CASSSGQDYEQYF
d_call: TRBD1; j_call: TRBJ2-2; clone_size: once; v_call: TRBV7-3; cdr3_nt: TGTGCCAGCAGCCCTCGACAGGGTCGCCGGGAGCTGTTTTTT; cdr3_aa: CASSPRQGRRELFF
d_call: NA; j_call: TRBJ1-6; clone_size: NA; v_call: TRBV5-1; cdr3_nt: TGCGCCAGCAGCTCAGTTGGAACCGGGCAGGGTAATTCACCCCTCCACTTT; cdr3_aa: CASSSVGTGQGNSPLHF
d_call: TRBD1; j_call: TRBJ1-3; clone_size: few; v_call: TRBV5-1; cdr3_nt: TGCGCCAGCAGCATGTCCGGGACAGCCAACACCATATATTTT; cdr3_aa: CASSMSGTANTIYF
d_call: NA; j_call: TRBJ1-6; clone_size: NA; v_call: TRBV23-1; cdr3_nt: TGCGCCAGCAGTCAATCTTGGGACTTTCTAATCTCTGCCCCGGATAATTCACCCCTCCACTTT; cdr3_aa: CASSQSWDFLISAPDNSPLHF
d_call: TRBD1; j_call: TRBJ2-3; clone_size: NA; v_call: TRBV5-1; cdr3_nt: TGCGCCAGCAGCTTGGGACAGGGGGGCACAGATACGCAGTATTTT; cdr3_aa: CASSLGQGGTDTQYF
d_call: NA; j_call: TRBJ2-5; clone_size: NA; v_call: TRBV5-1; cdr3_nt: TGCGCCAGCAGCCGGACAGTTCAAGAGACCCAGTACTTC; cdr3_aa: CASSRTVQETQYF
d_call: NA; j_call: TRBJ1-4; clone_size: NA; v_call: TRBV6-1; cdr3_nt: TGTGCCAGCAGTAGGGGCACTAATGAAAAACTGTTTTTT; cdr3_aa: CASSRGTNEKLFF
d_call: TRBD2; j_call: TRBJ2-5; clone_size: NA; v_call: TRBV4-1; cdr3_nt: TGCGCCAGCAGCCAAGCAGAACTAGCGGCTGAAGAGACCCAGTACTTC; cdr3_aa: CASSQAELAAEETQYF
d_call: TRBD1; j_call: TRBJ1-4; clone_size: few; v_call: TRBV5-1; cdr3_nt: TGCGCCAGCAGCTTAGGGGACAGGACTAATGAAAAACTGTTTTTT; cdr3_aa: CASSLGDRTNEKLFF
d_call: TRBD1; j_call: TRBJ2-5; clone_size: NA; v_call: TRBV12-5; cdr3_nt: TGTGCTAGTGGGGGGACAGGGGTGGAGACCCAGTACTTC; cdr3_aa: CASGGTGVETQYF
d_call: NA; j_call: TRBJ2-5; clone_size: NA; v_call: TRBV4-1; cdr3_nt: TGCGCCAGCAGCCAAGCAGCTCCCCCGGGGGAGACCCAGTACTTC; cdr3_aa: CASSQAAPPGETQYF
d_call: NA; j_call: TRBJ1-4; clone_size: NA; v_call: TRBV6-6; cdr3_nt: TGTGCCAGCGGCAAAGGGGGGGAGGGTAATGAAAAGCTGTTTTTT; cdr3_aa: CASGKGGEGNEKLFF
d_call: TRBD1; j_call: TRBJ2-2; clone_size: NA; v_call: TRBV7-3; cdr3_nt: TGTGCCAGCGAGACAGGGTACGGGTCCACCGGGGAGCTGTTTTTT; cdr3_aa: CASETGYGSTGELFF
d_call: NA; j_call: TRBJ2-5; clone_size: once; v_call: TRBV15; cdr3_nt: TGTGCCACCAGCCAAGGGGGTGACTCAGAGACCCAGTACTTC; cdr3_aa: CATSQGGDSETQYF
d_call: NA; j_call: TRBJ1-3; clone_size: NA; v_call: TRBV10-3; cdr3_nt: TGTGCCATCAATAGGCAGGGAAGGTCTGGAAACACCATATATTTT; cdr3_aa: CAINRQGRSGNTIYF
d_call: NA; j_call: TRBJ1-1; clone_size: NA; v_call: TRBV4-3; cdr3_nt: TGCGCCAGCAGCCACTCGTTGCTGGGGAGGGGGAACACTGAAGCTTTCTTT; cdr3_aa: CASSHSLLGRGNTEAFF
d_call: NA; j_call: TRBJ2-7; clone_size: NA; v_call: TRBV5-4; cdr3_nt: TGTGCCAGCAGCTTCCCAGGGATCTACGAGCAGTACTTC; cdr3_aa: CASSFPGIYEQYF
d_call: NA; j_call: TRBJ2-7; clone_size: NA; v_call: TRBV6-5; cdr3_nt: TGTGCCAGCAGTTCCCGGGACAACCTCTACGAGCAGTACTTC; cdr3_aa: CASSSRDNLYEQYF
d_call: TRBD1; j_call: TRBJ1-4; clone_size: NA; v_call: TRBV5-1; cdr3_nt: TGCGCCAGCAGCGCAGGACAGGTGGCCGGGACTGTTTTT; cdr3_aa: CASSAGQVAGTVF
d_call: TRBD1; j_call: TRBJ2-7; clone_size: NA; v_call: TRBV7-2; cdr3_nt: TGTGCCAGCAGCTACCGACAGGGCCAAGACGAGCAGTACTTC; cdr3_aa: CASSYRQGQDEQYF
d_call: NA; j_call: TRBJ1-2; clone_size: NA; v_call: TRBV6-6; cdr3_nt: TGTGCCAGCACCCCGAGTAATAACTATGGCTACACCTTC; cdr3_aa: CASTPSNNYGYTF
d_call: NA; j_call: TRBJ1-2; clone_size: NA; v_call: TRBV6-1; cdr3_nt: TGTGCCAGCAGTGGCTCAGGGAACTATGGCTACACCTTC; cdr3_aa: CASSGSGNYGYTF
d_call: NA; j_call: TRBJ1-4; clone_size: NA; v_call: TRBV5-4; cdr3_nt: TGTGCCAGCAGCCTTTACAGGGCAACTAATGAAAAACTGTTTTTT; cdr3_aa: CASSLYRATNEKLFF
d_call: NA; j_call: TRBJ1-6; clone_size: few; v_call: TRBV9; cdr3_nt: TGTGCCAGCAGCCCAACTCTTAGAAATTCACCCCTCCACTTT; cdr3_aa: CASSPTLRNSPLHF
d_call: NA; j_call: TRBJ1-1; clone_size: NA; v_call: TRBV11-3; cdr3_nt: TGTGCCAGCAGCCCGGGTTTCGGGAGTGAAGCTTTCTTT; cdr3_aa: CASSPGFGSEAFF
d_call: NA; j_call: TRBJ1-2; clone_size: NA; v_call: TRBV11-1; cdr3_nt: TGTGCCAGCAGCTTATCAGGGTATGGCTACACCTTC; cdr3_aa: CASSLSGYGYTF
d_call: NA; j_call: TRBJ1-5; clone_size: NA; v_call: TRBV4-1; cdr3_nt: TGCGCCAGCAGCCAAGGCAGGGGAGTTGGCAATCAGCCCCAGCATTTT; cdr3_aa: CASSQGRGVGNQPQHF
d_call: TRBD1; j_call: TRBJ1-2; clone_size: NA; v_call: TRBV7-6; cdr3_nt: TGTGCCAGCAACTCGACAGGGAGCTATGGCTACACCTTC; cdr3_aa: CASNSTGSYGYTF
d_call: TRBD2; j_call: TRBJ2-1; clone_size: NA; v_call: TRBV7-7; cdr3_nt: TGTGCCAGCAGCCCCTCTCCGGGCGGGGGATATGAGCAGTTCTTC; cdr3_aa: CASSPSPGGGYEQFF
d_call: NA; j_call: TRBJ2-5; clone_size: NA; v_call: TRBV28; cdr3_nt: TGTGCCAGCAGTTTAGTCCGGGGATCAGAGACCCAGTACTTC; cdr3_aa: CASSLVRGSETQYF
d_call: NA; j_call: TRBJ1-2; clone_size: NA; v_call: TRBV21-1; cdr3_nt: TGTGCCAGCAGTAAGGGACAGGGGGATATTAACTATGGCTACACCTTC; cdr3_aa: CASSKGQGDINYGYTF
d_call: NA; j_call: TRBJ2-7; clone_size: NA; v_call: TRBV6-5; cdr3_nt: TGTGCCAGCAAATGGGCTTACGAGCAGTACTTC; cdr3_aa: CASKWAYEQYF
d_call: TRBD2; j_call: TRBJ2-7; clone_size: few; v_call: TRBV6-6; cdr3_nt: TGTGCCAGCAGTTACGGGGGGGTGAGCTCCTACGAGCAGTACTTC; cdr3_aa: CASSYGGVSSYEQYF
d_call: TRBD2; j_call: TRBJ2-4; clone_size: NA; v_call: TRBV7-9; cdr3_nt: TGTGCCAGCAGCCCAATAGCGGGGGGGCCGAACATTCAGTACTTC; cdr3_aa: CASSPIAGGPNIQYF
d_call: NA; j_call: TRBJ2-1; clone_size: NA; v_call: TRBV7-9; cdr3_nt: TGTGCCAGCAGAGATACAGGGAAAGAGTACAATGAGCAGTTCTTC; cdr3_aa: CASRDTGKEYNEQFF
d_call: TRBD1; j_call: TRBJ1-2; clone_size: few; v_call: TRBV19; cdr3_nt: TGTGCCAGTGAACAGGGGACGTGGGGCTACACCTTC; cdr3_aa: CASEQGTWGYTF
d_call: TRBD1; j_call: TRBJ1-3; clone_size: medium-sized; v_call: TRBV10-3; cdr3_nt: TGTGCCATCAGTTCGGGACAGGGAGGCGCTGGAAACACCATATATTTT; cdr3_aa: CAISSGQGGAGNTIYF
d_call: NA; j_call: TRBJ2-7; clone_size: NA; v_call: TRBV2; cdr3_nt: TGTGCCAGCAGTCAAGACAACTACGAGCAGTACTTC; cdr3_aa: CASSQDNYEQYF
d_call: TRBD1; j_call: TRBJ2-3; clone_size: NA; v_call: TRBV7-3; cdr3_nt: TGTGCCAGCAGCTCCGGGACAGTCACAGATACGCAGTATTTT; cdr3_aa: CASSSGTVTDTQYF
d_call: NA; j_call: TRBJ2-7; clone_size: NA; v_call: TRBV7-2; cdr3_nt: TGTGCCAGCAGCTTATGGAGCTCCTACGAGCAGTACTTC; cdr3_aa: CASSLWSSYEQYF
d_call: NA; j_call: TRBJ1-5; clone_size: NA; v_call: TRBV27; cdr3_nt: TGTGCCAGCAGCCCCGGGTGGAATCCCCAGCATTTT; cdr3_aa: CASSPGWNPQHF
d_call: TRBD2; j_call: TRBJ2-3; clone_size: NA; v_call: TRBV5-3; cdr3_nt: TGTGCCAGAAGCGGCGGGAGGGTAGATACGCAGTATTTT; cdr3_aa: CARSGGRVDTQYF
d_call: NA; j_call: TRBJ2-7; clone_size: few; v_call: TRBV4-3; cdr3_nt: TGCGCCAGCAGCCAAGGGCACGGGAATATCTACGAGCAGTACTTC; cdr3_aa: CASSQGHGNIYEQYF
d_call: NA; j_call: TRBJ2-7; clone_size: NA; v_call: TRBV7-9; cdr3_nt: TGTTCCAGCAGCGACAGGTACTACGAGCAGTACTTC; cdr3_aa: CSSSDRYYEQYF
d_call: TRBD1; j_call: TRBJ1-1; clone_size: NA; v_call: TRBV5-5; cdr3_nt: TGTGCCAGCAGCTACAGACAGGGTGACACTGAAGCTTTCTTT; cdr3_aa: CASSYRQGDTEAFF
d_call: NA; j_call: TRBJ2-3; clone_size: few; v_call: TRBV7-9; cdr3_nt: TGTGCCAGCAGCTTGGCTGTAGGTAGCGCAGATACGCAGTATTTT; cdr3_aa: CASSLAVGSADTQYF